A selection of T cell receptor beta chains follows, all from one sample in a study of a mutant IDH1 vaccine in newly diagnosed glioma. Some clones are missing from TCRdb's copy, which holds only in-frame ones; the method was immunoSEQ multiplex PCR. The table shows 31,000 or so clones, with roughly 78% occurring only once. These receptors' antigens are unknown. The sample here was PBMCs, taken from a glioma patient whose treatment included an IDH1 peptide vaccine. The origin of the receptors is a woman in her thirties or forties with glioma. The CDR3 runs from the conserved cysteine through the conserved F or W. A D gene is named only where the DNA matches it firmly. Only part of the rows carry a size: once, few, many, or a class if the clone is expanded.

CDR3aa: CASPGGFEAFF; CDR3nt: TGTGCCAGTCCGGGAGGGTTTGAAGCTTTCTTT; v_gene: TRBV6-8; abundance: -; d_gene: -; j_gene: TRBJ1-1
CDR3aa: CASSRQGVMDTQYF; CDR3nt: TGTGCCAGTAGCCGACAGGGGGTTATGGATACGCAGTATTTT; v_gene: TRBV19; abundance: -; d_gene: TRBD1; j_gene: TRBJ2-3
CDR3aa: CASSLGDQPQHF; CDR3nt: TGTGCCAGCAGCTTGGGGGATCAGCCCCAGCATTTT; v_gene: TRBV5-6; abundance: few; d_gene: -; j_gene: TRBJ1-5
CDR3aa: CAWSAGTGSNQPQHF; CDR3nt: TGTGCCTGGAGTGCCGGGACAGGGAGCAATCAGCCCCAGCATTTT; v_gene: TRBV30; abundance: once; d_gene: TRBD1; j_gene: TRBJ1-5
CDR3aa: CASSDRKGGANYGYTF; CDR3nt: TGTGCCAGCAGTGATCGTAAGGGGGGAGCTAACTATGGCTACACCTTC; v_gene: TRBV25-1; abundance: few; d_gene: -; j_gene: TRBJ1-2
CDR3aa: CASSGLAGGFYEQFF; CDR3nt: TGTGCCAGCAGCGGACTAGCGGGGGGGTTCTATGAGCAGTTCTTC; v_gene: TRBV7-9; abundance: -; d_gene: TRBD2; j_gene: TRBJ2-1
CDR3aa: CASRGGGPHGYTF; CDR3nt: TGTGCCAGCAGGGGCGGGGGGCCCCATGGCTACACCTTC; v_gene: TRBV27; abundance: few; d_gene: -; j_gene: TRBJ1-2
CDR3aa: CASSRDVNQPQHF; CDR3nt: TGTGCCAGCAGTAGGGACGTCAATCAGCCCCAGCATTTT; v_gene: TRBV6-4; abundance: few; d_gene: -; j_gene: TRBJ1-5
CDR3aa: CASSTMGWLETQYF; CDR3nt: TGTGCCAGCAGCACGATGGGTTGGTTGGAGACCCAGTACTTC; v_gene: TRBV6-5; abundance: -; d_gene: -; j_gene: TRBJ2-5
CDR3aa: CACQTANTEAFF; CDR3nt: TGTGCTTGTCAAACAGCGAACACTGAAGCTTTCTTT; v_gene: TRBV30; abundance: -; d_gene: -; j_gene: TRBJ1-1
CDR3aa: CASSQTIGQPQHF; CDR3nt: TGTGCCAGCAGCCAGACAATTGGTCAGCCCCAGCATTTT; v_gene: TRBV7-2; abundance: -; d_gene: -; j_gene: TRBJ1-5
CDR3aa: CASSRSAFTDTQYF; CDR3nt: TGTGCCAGCTCACGATCGGCGTTCACAGATACGCAGTATTTT; v_gene: TRBV18; abundance: once; d_gene: -; j_gene: TRBJ2-3
CDR3aa: CASSYSFQYYNEQFF; CDR3nt: TGTGCCAGCAGTTACTCCTTTCAGTACTACAATGAGCAGTTCTTC; v_gene: TRBV6-5; abundance: -; d_gene: -; j_gene: TRBJ2-1
CDR3aa: CASSRTGGYGYTF; CDR3nt: TGTGCCAGCAGCCGGACAGGGGGATATGGCTACACCTTC; v_gene: TRBV6-5; abundance: -; d_gene: TRBD1; j_gene: TRBJ1-2
CDR3aa: CASSLVAGTYEQYF; CDR3nt: TGCGCCAGCAGCTTGGTAGCGGGAACCTACGAGCAGTACTTC; v_gene: TRBV5-1; abundance: -; d_gene: TRBD2; j_gene: TRBJ2-7
CDR3aa: CASRTGSLYEQYF; CDR3nt: TGTGCCAGCCGCACGGGTTCTCTCTACGAGCAGTACTTC; v_gene: TRBV6-1; abundance: -; d_gene: -; j_gene: TRBJ2-7
CDR3aa: CASTQTGAVETQYF; CDR3nt: TGTGCCAGCACCCAAACAGGGGCGGTGGAGACCCAGTACTTC; v_gene: TRBV5-4; abundance: -; d_gene: TRBD1; j_gene: TRBJ2-5
CDR3aa: CASSPPEGNTGNTIYF; CDR3nt: TGTGCCAGCTCACCACCGGAAGGGAATACTGGAAACACCATATATTTT; v_gene: TRBV18; abundance: -; d_gene: -; j_gene: TRBJ1-3
CDR3aa: CASSSPRLATDTQYF; CDR3nt: TGTGCCAGCAGTTCCCCCCGCCTAGCTACGGATACGCAGTATTTT; v_gene: TRBV27; abundance: -; d_gene: -; j_gene: TRBJ2-3
CDR3aa: CASSPYLGTAFGYTF; CDR3nt: TGTGCCAGCAGCCCCTATCTCGGGACCGCTTTCGGCTACACCTTC; v_gene: TRBV6-5; abundance: -; d_gene: -; j_gene: TRBJ1-2
CDR3aa: CASTRTYNEQFF; CDR3nt: TGTGCCAGCACGAGGACCTACAATGAGCAGTTCTTC; v_gene: TRBV2; abundance: -; d_gene: -; j_gene: TRBJ2-1
CDR3aa: CASSPQVATNEKLFF; CDR3nt: TGTGCCAGCAGCCCTCAGGTTGCAACTAATGAAAAACTGTTTTTT; v_gene: TRBV16; abundance: few; d_gene: -; j_gene: TRBJ1-4
CDR3aa: CASSYDRLAGCTDTQYF; CDR3nt: TGCGCCAGCAGTTATGATCGACTAGCGGGTTGCACAGATACGCAGTATTTT; v_gene: TRBV23-1; abundance: once; d_gene: TRBD2; j_gene: TRBJ2-3
CDR3aa: CASKSSRPEAFF; CDR3nt: TGTGCCAGCAAATCTAGTCGTCCTGAAGCTTTCTTT; v_gene: TRBV2; abundance: -; d_gene: -; j_gene: TRBJ1-1
CDR3aa: CATSGGTVTGELFF; CDR3nt: TGTGCCACCTCTGGGGGAACGGTCACCGGGGAGCTGTTTTTT; v_gene: TRBV10-3; abundance: -; d_gene: -; j_gene: TRBJ2-2
CDR3aa: CASSETGSNTEAFF; CDR3nt: TGTGCCAGCAGTGAAACAGGGTCTAACACTGAAGCTTTCTTT; v_gene: TRBV28; abundance: -; d_gene: -; j_gene: TRBJ1-1
CDR3aa: CASSLQGNTGELFF; CDR3nt: TGTGCCAGCAGTTTACAGGGGAACACCGGGGAGCTGTTTTTT; v_gene: TRBV27; abundance: few; d_gene: -; j_gene: TRBJ2-2
CDR3aa: CASSLFQGTYEQYF; CDR3nt: TGTGCCAGCAGCTTGTTCCAGGGGACCTACGAGCAGTACTTC; v_gene: TRBV5-4; abundance: -; d_gene: -; j_gene: TRBJ2-7
CDR3aa: CASEGPGRGTEAFF; CDR3nt: TGTGCCAGCGAGGGACCGGGGAGAGGTACTGAAGCTTTCTTT; v_gene: TRBV28; abundance: few; d_gene: -; j_gene: TRBJ1-1
CDR3aa: CASSALEGNSPLHF; CDR3nt: TGTGCCAGCAGTGCCCTCGAAGGGAATTCACCCCTCCACTTT; v_gene: TRBV2; abundance: -; d_gene: -; j_gene: TRBJ1-6
CDR3aa: CASSTTSGDYEQYF; CDR3nt: TGTGCCAGCAGCACAACTAGCGGAGACTACGAGCAGTACTTC; v_gene: TRBV7-9; abundance: -; d_gene: TRBD2; j_gene: TRBJ2-7
CDR3aa: CSVVQGGTGELFF; CDR3nt: TGCAGCGTTGTGCAGGGGGGCACCGGGGAGCTGTTTTTT; v_gene: TRBV29-1; abundance: -; d_gene: -; j_gene: TRBJ2-2
CDR3aa: CASSNSGTTNSPLHF; CDR3nt: TGTGCCAGTAGTAATTCGGGGACTACCAATTCACCCCTCCACTTT; v_gene: TRBV19; abundance: few; d_gene: -; j_gene: TRBJ1-6
CDR3aa: CASSLQEELQQYF; CDR3nt: TGCGCCAGCAGCTTGCAAGAGGAGCTGCAGCAGTACTTC; v_gene: TRBV5-1; abundance: -; d_gene: -; j_gene: TRBJ2-7
CDR3aa: CASSLVFGAGDEVSDTQYF; CDR3nt: TGTGCCAGCAGCTTAGTTTTCGGGGCGGGGGACGAGGTGTCGGATACGCAGTATTTT; v_gene: TRBV5-6; abundance: once; d_gene: TRBD2; j_gene: TRBJ2-3
CDR3aa: CASARGSGELFF; CDR3nt: TGTGCCAGCGCACGCGGGAGCGGGGAGCTGTTTTTT; v_gene: TRBV2; abundance: -; d_gene: TRBD2; j_gene: TRBJ2-2
CDR3aa: CASSLTQRGFPDTQYF; CDR3nt: TGTGCCAGCAGTTTAACCCAGCGGGGGTTTCCAGATACGCAGTATTTT; v_gene: TRBV28; abundance: -; d_gene: TRBD2; j_gene: TRBJ2-3
CDR3aa: CASMPGQGLSSTGELFF; CDR3nt: TGTGCCAGCATGCCGGGACAGGGGTTATCTTCCACCGGGGAGCTGTTTTTT; v_gene: TRBV2; abundance: -; d_gene: TRBD1; j_gene: TRBJ2-2
CDR3aa: CATSRDRAEKLFF; CDR3nt: TGTGCCACCAGCAGGGACAGGGCTGAAAAACTGTTTTTT; v_gene: TRBV15; abundance: -; d_gene: TRBD1; j_gene: TRBJ1-4
CDR3aa: CASSPGDYGYTF; CDR3nt: TGTGCCAGCAGTCCGGGAGACTATGGCTACACCTTC; v_gene: TRBV7-8; abundance: -; d_gene: -; j_gene: TRBJ1-2